Listed here are 13 T cell receptor beta chains from one sample, sequenced in a study of CD8+CD57+ T cells in acquired aplastic anemia. Whoever was chosen for sequencing had shown CD8+CD57+ cell expansion by flow cytometry. Researchers used genomic DNA as the template to profile TCR beta VDJ and CDR3. A single record per CDR3 protein comes from TCRdb applying MiXCR to the reads. The sample lists approximately 200,000 distinct CDR3 sequences, under 50% occurring once. Sequencing was performed on sorted CD4+, CD8+, or CD8+CD57+ T cells (not recorded which) from PBMCs. These receptors came from a human donor with aplastic anemia.

This chain joins TRBV5-1 and TRBJ2-1; 15 bases fit TRBD2. Trimming cost V 2 bases and J 5 bases; bases outside gene matches: 11. The CDR3 contains 19 residues. Germline assignment: CDR1 SGHRS and CDR2 YFSETQ. This CDR3 reads CASSLGTSGGQVMNNEQFF. The DNA of the CDR3 is TGCGCCAGCAGCTTAGGGACTAGCGGGGGGCAAGTAATGAACAATGAGCAGTTCTTC.

In this sample, this clonotype turned up many times. The V gene is TRBV5-5, the J gene TRBJ1-5; unclear D gene. The CDR3 covers 14 residues. Germline lookup yields CDR1 SGHKS and CDR2 YYEKEE (reference sequence). Trimming took off 0 bases at V and 2 bases at J, with 6 bases between the two ends. CDR3 sequence: CASSLGVGNQPQHF. The CDR3 bases are TGTGCCAGCAGCTTGGGGGTTGGCAATCAGCCCCAGCATTTT.

The V gene is TRBV19, the J gene TRBJ2-1; weak D call: TRBD1 (5 bases). Germline V gene sequence: CDR1 LNHDA, CDR2 SQIVND (reference sequence). The germline V and J ends were trimmed by 7 bases and 2 bases, with 15 bases remaining between them. This CDR3 has 15 residues. CDR3 loop: CASNHGAPAYNEQFF. CDR3 in DNA: TGTGCCAGTAATCATGGGGCCCCGGCCTACAATGAGCAGTTCTTC.

This clonotype was counted ten times or more. This chain uses TRBV19 with TRBJ1-1, with 9 bases identical to TRBD1. Looked up from germline, CDR1 is LNHDA and CDR2 is SQIVND (reference sequence). The trim removed 4 bases at V and 4 bases at J, leaving 7 bases unmatched. This CDR3 has 15 amino acids. CDR3 in amino acids: CASSRNRGRVTEAFF. The CDR3 bases are TGTGCCAGTAGTAGAAACAGGGGGCGGGTCACTGAAGCTTTCTTT.

This clonotype was counted only a few times. This chain connects TRBV5-1 to TRBJ1-3; TRBD1 matches 8 bases. Germline CDR1 and CDR2: SGHRS and YFSETQ. V shed 7 bases and J 0 bases; nucleotides not matched to a gene: 9. The CDR3 consists of 16 residues. The CDR3 sequence is CASYPGQGPSGNTIYF. As DNA, the CDR3 is TGCGCCAGCTACCCCGGACAGGGACCCTCTGGAAACACCATATATTTT.

This clonotype was recorded at least ten times. V gene TRBV6-1 combines with J gene TRBJ2-3, with D hard to call. V lost 2 bases and J lost 6, with 9 bases in between. The germline V gene encodes CDR1 MNHNS and CDR2 SASEGT. This CDR3 is built from 13 residues. DNA for the CDR3: TGTGCCAGCAGTGAAATTCTTGAGGATACGCAGTATTTT. Amino acids: CASSEILEDTQYF.

This clonotype was counted many times. The chain uses TRBV15 and TRBJ2-7, with D possibly matching TRBD1 (6 bases). Germline V gives CDR1 LNHNV, CDR2 YYDKDF (reference sequence). The CDR3 consists of 15 residues. Trimming stripped 1 base from V and 0 bases from J, with 10 bases between. This CDR3 is CATSRGTVSSYEQYF. The CDR3 DNA is TGTGCCACCAGCAGAGGGACAGTGAGCTCCTACGAGCAGTACTTC.

This clonotype was seen a handful of times. The chain recombines TRBV6-5 with TRBJ1-1; D possibly corresponds to TRBD1 (6 bases). This CDR3 contains 20 residues. V lost 6 bases and J lost 1, with 30 bases in between. Looked up from germline, CDR1 is MNHEY and CDR2 is SVGAGI. The CDR3 here is CASRMGAREWWSFGNTEAFF. The CDR3 nucleotides are TGTGCCAGCAGGATGGGGGCGCGGGAATGGTGGAGTTTCGGGAACACTGAAGCTTTCTTT.

As concerns this clonotype: Germline and junction disagree at one end, which may indicate a read error. The chain combines TRBV10-1 with TRBJ2-6, with D maybe TRBD2 (6 bases). Germline lookup yields CDR1 WNHNN and CDR2 SYGVQD (reference sequence). The CDR3 has 13 residues. The CDR3 nucleotides read TGCGCCAGCAGTGAGTCGGGACTGACAGATGAAGCTTTC. Residues: CASSESGLTDEAF.

The V gene is TRBV10-3, the J gene TRBJ1-5; 7 nucleotides agree with TRBD1. CDR1 is ENHRY, CDR2 SYGVKD, per germline. The V gene end was trimmed by 10 bases and the J gene end by 14 bases; junction bases not matched to a gene: 20. The CDR3 sequence is 14 residues long. Written as DNA, the CDR3 is TGTGCCACGAGGGGCGGTACCCAGGGGGTCTACGAGCATTTT. Its translation: CATRGGTQGVYEHF.

This chain joins TRBV29-1 and TRBJ1-2; D is unclear. CDR1 SQVTM and CDR2 ANQGSEA come from the germline V gene. The CDR3 has 13 residues. V lost 0 bases and J 5 bases, leaving 10 bases between the germline ends. The CDR3 spells CSVEDPGSYGYTF. CDR3 bases: TGCAGCGTTGAAGATCCGGGGTCTTATGGCTACACCTTC.

Comments on this clonotype: One junction end disagrees with the germline gene, perhaps due to a read error. This chain links TRBV19 with TRBJ1-4, with 7 bases that match TRBD1. Germline V gene sequence: CDR1 LNHDA, CDR2 SQIVND (reference sequence). The CDR3 runs to 16 residues. Here the CDR3 reads CASSIDLGRGCEKLFF. CDR3 nucleotide sequence: TGTGCCAGTAGTATAGATCTCGGCAGGGGGTGCGAAAAGCTGTTTTTT.

In its sample, this clonotype was seen a few times. CDR3 sequence reads: CASLRQGYGYTF. Written as DNA, the CDR3 is TGTGCCAGCCTCAGGCAGGGTTATGGCTACACCTTC. This rearrangement joins TRBV2 to TRBJ1-2; D is perhaps TRBD1 (5 bases). V was trimmed by 8 bases and J by 5 bases, leaving 12 bases between them. The CDR3 loop spans 12 amino acids. Per the germline V gene, CDR1 is SNHLY and CDR2 is FYNNEI.